This TCR beta chain is drawn from a study of cytotoxic CD8 clonotypes in ibrutinib-treated CLL. Study results and limitations: The study found baseline clonality above age-matched healthy donors, tracking circulating CD8+ T-cell counts. Private clonotypes, not public ones, expanded at ibrutinib response. Sustained-remission patients were sampled at one set of times and progressing patients at different ones.

Germline V CDR1 and CDR2: SGHTA, FQGNSA. V lost 1 base and J lost 4, with 7 bases in between. The CDR3 covers 14 residues. Notes on this clone: The target antigen is unknown.

With sequencing, the targeted depth ranged from 1 in 200,000 to 1 in 1 million T cells. The data were produced by immunoSEQ multiplex PCR, yet TCRdb's version contains in-frame clones alone and is incomplete. The sample has approximately 100,000 clones, around 77% seen once. Sequenced here: PBMCs, sampled after 24 months of ibrutinib treatment. The V gene is TRBV7-2, the J gene TRBJ2-2, with a tentative D call TRBD1 (5 bases). The TCR originated in a human donor with chronic lymphocytic leukemia. The CDR3 sequence: CASSLEGLTGELFF. In DNA, the CDR3 is TGTGCCAGCAGCTTAGAGGGGCTCACCGGGGAGCTGTTTTTT.